This T cell receptor beta chain was observed in a study of cytomegalovirus exposure and HLA in healthy donors. Study findings and constraints: Both high specificity and high sensitivity reportedly marked the classifier's diagnosis of cytomegalovirus status. Cytomegalovirus-associated TCR beta chains were listed, numbering 150 to 200.

Sequenced by immunoSEQ multiplex PCR; TCRdb stores in-frame clones only, minus some. The sample gives tens of thousands of clones, approximately 90% of which show up once; about 1% is in the top ten. Trimming pared 1 base from V and 4 bases from J, leaving 11 bases between. The CDR3 has 15 amino acids. Per germline, CDR1 MDHEN and CDR2 SYDVKM. With respect to this clone: Its antigen remains unidentified.

V usage is TRBV28 and J usage is TRBJ2-1; TRBD2 is a possible D gene (6 bases). The sequence was obtained from a man aged 18 to 30 in good health and CMV-seronegative. The sample taken for sequencing was PBMCs. The DNA for the CDR3 is TGTGCCAGCAGTTTATATAGCGGATTATACAATGAGCAGTTCTTC. This codes for CASSLYSGLYNEQFF.